The clone carrying this TCR beta chain has a count of ten or more. Its cognate antigen is unknown. The record originates from a study of CD8 T cells in ankylosing spondylitis. V was cut by 5 bases and J by 4 bases, with 17 bases left in between. The CDR3 loop spans 15 amino acids. CDR1 and CDR2 (germline): SEHNR, FQNEAQ (reference sequence). Quantitative 5'-RACE was performed with molecular barcodes, and it yielded the TCR beta libraries. MiXCR, applied by TCRdb to the 5' RACE reads, yields one record per CDR3 protein. The sample contains around 28,000 distinct CDR3 sequences, less than 40% of which appear only once. The study, taken as a whole, reports: Reportedly, disease-linked clones are significantly enriched in ankylosing spondylitis patients' matched synovial fluid. Roughly 8 highly homologous variants made up a TCR beta motif that seemed to typify ankylosing spondylitis blood.

This clonotype was obtained from a male donor with ankylosing spondylitis. The specimen was synovial fluid, either unsorted or a sorted T cell fraction (not recorded which). The V and J genes are TRBV7-9 and TRBJ1-2; D possibly corresponds to TRBD1 (6 bases). DNA of the CDR3: TGTGCCAGCAGCCACCCACAGGGTTATGTCTATGGCTACACCTTC. Its protein product is CASSHPQGYVYGYTF.